This is a list of T cell receptor beta chains from one sample in a study of blood T cell repertoires in COVID-19. Produced via immunoSEQ multiplex PCR; TCRdb's table is partial and in-frame only. This table holds roughly 380,000 clones, 88% found once. The sample taken for sequencing was PBMCs or T cells enriched from blood (not recorded which). These receptors were taken from a woman younger than 45 who had been exposed to COVID-19. Each CDR3 is given with its conserved first and last residue. A D gene is named only where the DNA matches it firmly. Expanded clones get a size class; other rows say once, few or many, or leave the size out.

j_gene,len,abundance,d_gene,v_gene,CDR3aa,CDR3nt
TRBJ1-5,15,-,TRBD1,TRBV10-2,CASTGDRERYQPQHF,TGCGCCAGCACCGGGGACAGGGAAAGGTATCAGCCCCAGCATTTT
TRBJ1-5,15,-,TRBD1,TRBV11-2,CASSLHRGPHQPQHF,TGTGCCAGCAGCTTGCACAGGGGGCCGCATCAGCCCCAGCATTTT
TRBJ1-5,19,-,-,TRBV19,CASTTPPGQPPYSNQPQHF,TGTGCCAGTACCACCCCCCCCGGACAGCCCCCCTATAGCAATCAGCCCCAGCATTTT
TRBJ1-2,14,-,-,TRBV28,CASSFLVGNYGYTF,TGTGCCAGCAGTTTCCTGGTCGGGAACTATGGCTACACCTTC
TRBJ2-7,13,few,-,TRBV3-1/TRBV3-2,CASSQFTGSEQYF,TGTGCCAGCAGCCAATTTACAGGGAGCGAGCAGTACTTC
TRBJ1-2,13,-,-,TRBV10-3,CATAVVSNYGYTF,TGTGCCACTGCGGTGGTGTCCAACTATGGCTACACCTTC
TRBJ2-1,12,-,TRBD1,TRBV27,CASSTQGNEQFF,TGTGCCAGCAGTACACAGGGGAATGAGCAGTTCTTC
TRBJ2-7,13,-,-,TRBV4-2,CASSQASGYEQYF,TGTGCCAGCAGCCAAGCCTCGGGCTACGAGCAGTACTTC
TRBJ2-7,15,-,TRBD2,TRBV7-9,CASSSVAGARSEQYF,TGTGCCAGCAGCTCTGTAGCGGGAGCGAGGAGCGAGCAGTACTTC
TRBJ2-2,13,-,-,TRBV9,CASSVDLTGELFF,TGTGCCAGCAGCGTAGATCTCACCGGGGAGCTGTTTTTT
TRBJ2-1,15,-,-,TRBV11-2,CASSLGGTSYNEQFF,TGTGCCAGCAGCTTGGGGGGGACATCCTACAATGAGCAGTTCTTC
TRBJ2-5,16,-,TRBD2,TRBV5-1,CASSPTGLAGRETQYF,TGCGCCAGCAGCCCCACGGGACTAGCGGGAAGAGAGACCCAGTACTTC
TRBJ2-7,15,-,TRBD2,TRBV5-1,CASSAVAGNTYEQYF,TGCGCCAGCAGCGCGGTAGCGGGGAATACCTACGAGCAGTACTTC
TRBJ1-2,13,-,-,TRBV14,CASSLPANYGYTF,TGTGCCAGCAGCCTCCCGGCTAACTATGGCTACACCTTC
TRBJ1-1,13,-,-,TRBV12-3/TRBV12-4,CASTGGRGTEAFF,TGTGCCAGCACCGGAGGGCGGGGCACTGAAGCTTTCTTT